The 5 T cell receptor beta chains in this list originate from one sample, sequenced in a study of blood T cell repertoires in COVID-19. The table came from immunoSEQ multiplex PCR; TCRdb's copy has only in-frame clones and leaves some out. Of roughly 250,000 clones listed, 75% to 95% are singletons. Sequences were obtained from PBMCs or T cells enriched from blood (not recorded which). The receptor set was obtained from a woman aged 18-30 years who had recovered from COVID-19.

The chain combines TRBV11-2 with TRBJ1-3; perhaps TRBD1 as D (5 bases). CDR1 is SGHAT, CDR2 FQNNGV, per germline. Trimming removed 3 bases from V and 6 bases from J, with 9 bases in between. The CDR3 length is 13 residues. DNA of the CDR3: TGTGCCAGCAGCTTTCAAGGGGCAAACACCATATATTTT. This encodes CASSFQGANTIYF.

The chain employs TRBV9 and TRBJ2-1, with 7 bases matching TRBD2. The trim removed 3 bases at V and 8 bases at J, leaving 11 bases unmatched. Per the germline V gene, CDR1 is SGDLS and CDR2 is YYNGEE. The CDR3 has 15 residues. The DNA of the CDR3 is TGTGCCAGCAGCGCGACCGGGCGGGGGTACGATGAGCAGTTCTTC. This gives the protein CASSATGRGYDEQFF.

V gene TRBV3-1 (or the pseudogene TRBV3-2) combines with J gene TRBJ1-2; D is possibly TRBD1 (5 bases). Germline lookup yields CDR1 LGHDT and CDR2 YNNKEL (reference sequence). This CDR3 is built from 15 residues. Trimming took 2 bases from V and 6 from J, leaving 16 bases between them. CDR3 sequence reads: CASSQLGVFEDGYTF. The DNA of the CDR3 is TGTGCCAGCAGCCAACTAGGGGTGTTCGAAGATGGCTACACCTTC.

The rearrangement joins TRBV16 to TRBJ1-2, with 9 bases lining up with TRBD1. V gave up 4 bases and J gave up 2 bases; unmatched junction bases: 11. Germline lookup yields CDR1 KGHSY and CDR2 FQNENV. The CDR3 totals 17 residues. The CDR3 sequence: CASSPSSGGTGNYGYTF. In DNA form, the CDR3 reads TGTGCCAGCAGCCCGTCCTCGGGCGGGACAGGGAACTATGGCTACACCTTC.

J is TRBJ2-7 and V is TRBV28, with 9 bases matching TRBD1. The V and J ends lost 2 bases and 4 bases, in that order; junction bases with no gene match: 6. The CDR3 sequence is 15 residues long. CDR1 MDHEN and CDR2 SYDVKM come from the germline V gene. As DNA, the CDR3 is TGTGCCAGCAGTTTAGGGACAGGGCGGAGGTACGAGCAGTACTTC. This translates into CASSLGTGRRYEQYF.